Presented here are 5 T cell receptor beta chains from one specimen sequenced in a study of T cell responses to AZD1222 COVID-19 vaccine. Generated by immunoSEQ multiplex PCR, the TCRdb table keeps only in-frame clones and is missing some. The sample gives roughly 150,000 clones, 93% of which show up once; less than 6.5% is in the top ten. The sample in question was peripheral blood, obtained on day 0 of AZD1222 vaccination. All receptors derive from an adult in good health.

The rearrangement uses TRBV19 and TRBJ1-6; 8 nucleotides agree with TRBD1. V dropped 5 bases and J dropped 5; count of bases not matched to a gene: 8. Per germline, CDR1 LNHDA and CDR2 SQIVND (reference sequence). CDR3 size: 16 residues. Written as DNA, the CDR3 is TGTGCCAGTAGTTCGGGACAGGTTCTAAATAATTCACCCCTCCACTTT. Residues: CASSSGQVLNNSPLHF.

The chain recombines TRBV24-1 with TRBJ2-1; D unresolved. The V end was cut by 5 bases, the J end by 4 bases, with 8 bases between. Germline-derived CDR1 and CDR2 are KGHDR and SFDVKD. The length of the CDR3 is 13 residues. The CDR3 DNA sequence: TGTGCCACCAGTGCCCCACTGTACAATGAGCAGTTCTTC. Translated, it gives CATSAPLYNEQFF.

J is TRBJ2-4 and V is TRBV4-1; unclear D gene. This CDR3 spans 14 amino acids. Germline CDR1 reads MGHRA; CDR2 reads YSYEKL. Trimming removed 0 bases at V and 4 bases at J, with 7 bases between. The CDR3 region has the DNA TGCGCCAGCAGCCAAGATCTGGGAAAAAACATTCAGTACTTC. Amino acids: CASSQDLGKNIQYF.

The V call is TRBV5-1, the J call TRBJ1-1; the D is unclear. V lost 0 bases and J lost 7, with 10 bases in between. Germline V gene sequence: CDR1 SGHRS, CDR2 YFSETQ. This CDR3 spans 13 amino acids. The CDR3 region is CASSLESRGEAFF. In nucleotides, the CDR3 is TGCGCCAGCAGCTTGGAGAGTCGGGGTGAAGCTTTCTTT.

This clone was recorded only once. The CDR3 DNA sequence: TGTGCCAGCAGTGAAACAGTGCGGACTAGCCTTTATGAGCAGTTCTTC. Its translation: CASSETVRTSLYEQFF. This chain connects TRBV25-1 to TRBJ2-1, with TRBD2 matching 8 bases. Trimming cost V 2 bases and J 8 bases; bases outside gene matches: 11. The CDR3 is made up of 16 amino acids. Germline CDR1 is MGHDK and CDR2 is SYGVNS.